This record looks at one T cell receptor beta chain sequence and its context. Its matching antigen is unknown. This sample was taken from a study of beta chain features in type 1 diabetes. Sequenced material consisted of expressed TCRB transcripts (all of the isolated RNA was reverse transcribed). Sequencing was performed with immunoSEQ multiplex PCR; in TCRdb, only in-frame clones are kept and a portion is missing. This sample has about 160,000 clones, with 9% to 10% found just once. Study outcomes and limitations: There was a moderate but significant shortening of TCRB CDR3s in all four CD4+ subsets of Type 1 diabetes patients.

This receptor was obtained from a woman between 18 and 29 years old in good health. Sequencing used central memory CD4+ T cells from blood.

CDR3 loop: CASSSQGANEQFF. The CDR3 DNA follows: TGCGCCAGCAGCTCGCAGGGGGCCAATGAGCAGTTCTTC. This chain uses TRBV4-3 with TRBJ2-1; 8 nucleotides agree with TRBD1. Trimming cost V 5 bases and J 6 bases; bases outside gene matches: 3. The germline CDR1 and CDR2 sequences are LGHNA and YSLEER. The CDR3 has 13 amino acids.